A selection of T cell receptor beta chains follows, all from one sample in a study of blood T cell repertoires in COVID-19. TCRdb's copy holds only in-frame clones and misses some; the assay was immunoSEQ multiplex PCR. The sample carries some 150,000 clones, about four fifths recorded once. Material for sequencing was peripheral blood. These receptors were collected from a woman older than 75 with acute or convalescent COVID-19. Both conserved end residues are part of each CDR3. Each record gives: V gene, J gene, D gene, clone size, CDR3 protein, CDR3 DNA. A D gene is named only where the DNA matches it firmly. For some rows the clone size is stated as once, few or many, or as a class when expanded; others skip it.

TRBV4-1	TRBJ2-3	-	once	CASSQEAFGRGDTQYF	TGCGCCAGCAGCCAAGAGGCGTTTGGTAGGGGGGATACGCAGTATTTT
TRBV10-2	TRBJ1-2	TRBD1	-	CASSGLPGQGENNYGYTF	TGCGCCAGCAGTGGACTCCCGGGACAGGGGGAGAATAACTATGGCTACACCTTC
TRBV5-1	TRBJ2-1	TRBD1	-	CASTPRGQGAEQFF	TGCGCCAGCACCCCTAGGGGCCAGGGGGCTGAGCAGTTCTTC
TRBV28	TRBJ1-1	TRBD1	-	CAGRQGGNTEAFF	TGTGCCGGCCGACAGGGTGGGAACACTGAAGCTTTCTTT
TRBV7-9	TRBJ1-4	-	-	CASSPGVATNEKLFF	TGTGCCAGCAGCCCAGGTGTGGCAACTAATGAAAAACTGTTTTTT
TRBV13	TRBJ2-3	TRBD1	few	CASSSLDRVIGQYF	TGTGCCAGCAGCTCATTGGACAGGGTCATAGGGCAGTATTTT
TRBV2	TRBJ2-7	-	-	CASRPGLLSYEQYF	TGTGCCAGCAGACCGGGACTCCTGTCCTACGAGCAGTACTTC
TRBV12-3/TRBV12-4	TRBJ1-1	-	-	CANKEGLNTEAFF	TGTGCCAACAAGGAGGGGCTGAACACTGAAGCTTTCTTT
TRBV11-2	TRBJ2-7	-	once	CVSGSISYEQYF	TGTGTTTCCGGGTCTATCTCCTACGAGCAGTACTTC
TRBV5-4	TRBJ2-2	-	few	CASSLSYRAEEQNGELFF	TGTGCCAGCAGCCTGTCCTACAGGGCTGAAGAACAAAACGGGGAGCTGTTTTTT
TRBV7-6	TRBJ1-3	TRBD1	-	CASSQDRAGNTIYF	TGTGCCAGCAGCCAAGACAGGGCTGGAAACACCATATATTTT
TRBV5-4	TRBJ2-3	TRBD2	-	CASRDWGGQDTQYF	TGTGCCAGCAGAGACTGGGGGGGTCAAGATACGCAGTATTTT
TRBV7-2	TRBJ2-5	-	-	CASSPGQFQTQYF	TGTGCCAGCAGCCCTGGACAGTTCCAGACCCAGTACTTC
TRBV29-1	TRBJ1-2	-	-	CSVEAGQTSLF	TGCAGCGTTGAAGCTGGGCAGACCTCACTCTTC
TRBV5-1	TRBJ1-1	-	-	CASSLEAGIQGYTEAFF	TGCGCCAGCAGCCTGGAGGCAGGGATCCAGGGTTACACTGAAGCTTTCTTT
TRBV6-5	TRBJ1-1	-	-	CASSYSRANTEAFF	TGTGCCAGCAGTTACTCGAGGGCGAACACTGAAGCTTTCTTT
TRBV3-1/TRBV3-2	TRBJ2-7	TRBD1	-	CASSQRSLTRQGATYEQYF	TGTGCCAGCAGCCAAAGAAGCCTGACCCGGCAGGGGGCTACCTACGAGCAGTACTTC
TRBV19	TRBJ2-7	TRBD1	few	CASSPRRTGGYEQYF	TGTGCCAGTAGTCCCAGGAGGACAGGGGGCTACGAGCAGTACTTC
TRBV6-6	TRBJ2-2	-	few	CASRPLDSLTGELFF	TGTGCCAGCAGACCCTTGGACAGCCTCACCGGGGAGCTGTTTTTT
TRBV7-2	TRBJ2-3	TRBD2	few	CASSFRLAGTDTQYF	TGTGCCAGCAGCTTTAGACTAGCGGGCACAGATACGCAGTATTTT
TRBV18	TRBJ2-4	-	-	CASSPEEAKNIQYF	TGTGCCAGCTCACCGGAGGAAGCCAAAAACATTCAGTACTTC
TRBV7-2	TRBJ2-2	TRBD2	few	CASTFGGGSNTGELFF	TGTGCCAGCACCTTCGGCGGGGGGTCCAACACCGGGGAGCTGTTTTTT
TRBV6-5	TRBJ2-2	TRBD1	-	CASSRQGAATGELFF	TGTGCCAGCAGCCGACAGGGGGCGGCCACCGGGGAGCTGTTTTTT
TRBV4-1	TRBJ1-2	-	-	CASSQVELNYGYTF	TGCGCCAGCAGCCAAGTGGAGTTGAACTATGGCTACACCTTC
TRBV16	TRBJ1-1	TRBD1	-	CASSPDRDTEAFF	TGTGCCAGCAGTCCCGACAGGGACACTGAAGCTTTCTTT
TRBV5-1	TRBJ2-7	TRBD2	-	CASSAGGYEQYF	TGCGCCAGCAGCGCGGGGGGCTACGAGCAGTACTTC
TRBV12-3/TRBV12-4	TRBJ1-2	TRBD1	few	CASSDTGVYGYTF	TGTGCCAGCAGTGATACAGGGGTCTATGGCTACACCTTC
TRBV5-4	TRBJ2-2	TRBD1	few	CASSSPGTGLTGELFF	TGTGCCAGCAGCTCACCCGGGACAGGCCTAACCGGGGAGCTGTTTTTT
TRBV6-1	TRBJ2-4	TRBD1	-	CASSGADRGIQYF	TGTGCCAGCAGTGGCGCCGACAGGGGAATTCAGTACTTC
TRBV5-1	TRBJ2-1	TRBD2	-	CASSLLAGGPNEQFF	TGCGCCAGCAGTTTGCTAGCGGGGGGGCCGAATGAGCAGTTCTTC
TRBV2	TRBJ2-7	TRBD2	-	CASSVQRGATYEQYF	TGTGCCAGCAGTGTCCAGCGGGGCGCTACCTACGAGCAGTACTTC
TRBV4-1	TRBJ1-4	TRBD1	once	CASSQDLPRGTGLSEKLFF	TGCGCCAGCAGCCAAGATCTCCCTCGTGGGACAGGGTTGAGTGAAAAACTGTTTTTT
TRBV28	TRBJ1-6	-	-	CASSSEPTGGNSPLHF	TGTGCCAGCAGCTCCGAACCGACAGGAGGCAATTCACCCCTCCACTTT
TRBV18	TRBJ1-2	-	-	CASSPDTNYGYTF	TGTGCCAGCTCACCGGACACGAACTATGGCTACACCTTC
TRBV3-1/TRBV3-2	TRBJ2-7	-	-	CASSQVGPEQYF	TGTGCCAGCAGCCAGGTGGGGCCCGAGCAGTACTTC
TRBV7-2	TRBJ1-2	TRBD1	-	CASSYRQGSNSYGYTF	TGTGCCAGCAGCTACCGACAGGGTTCCAATAGCTATGGCTACACCTTC
TRBV5-1	TRBJ1-4	-	-	CASTTTGKVNEKLFF	TGCGCCAGCACCACCACAGGGAAAGTGAATGAAAAACTGTTTTTT
TRBV5-5	TRBJ2-1	-	many	CASSLGAVSSNEQFF	TGTGCCAGCAGCTTGGGGGCCGTGAGTTCCAATGAGCAGTTCTTC
TRBV3-1/TRBV3-2	TRBJ1-3	-	few	CASSQGAGFSGNTIYF	TGTGCCAGCAGCCAAGGGGCAGGGTTCTCTGGAAACACCATATATTTT
TRBV18	TRBJ1-3	-	few	CASSPAQGSGNTIYF	TGTGCCAGCTCACCTGCCCAGGGTTCTGGAAACACCATATATTTT
TRBV5-1	TRBJ2-5	-	-	CASSPDNQETQYF	TGCGCCAGCAGCCCGGACAACCAGGAGACCCAGTACTTC
TRBV12-3/TRBV12-4	TRBJ1-5	TRBD1	-	CASSYRGQPQHF	TGTGCCAGCAGTTACAGGGGACAGCCCCAGCATTTT